This is a list of T cell receptor beta chains from one sample in a study of tumor-infiltrating lymphocytes in localized non-small cell lung cancer. The table came from immunoSEQ multiplex PCR; TCRdb's copy has only in-frame clones and leaves some out. The data show some 21,000 clones, roughly three quarters seen once. Input material: lung tumor tissue. These receptors came from a human donor with non-small cell lung cancer. Each CDR3 is given with its conserved first and last residue. The order of the fields is D gene, J gene, V gene, clone size, CDR3 protein, CDR3 DNA. D genes are given only for firm matches. Rows may omit the clone size; those that give it use once, few, many or a size class.

D gene: TRBD1
J gene: TRBJ2-7
V gene: TRBV5-1
clone size: NA
CDR3 protein: CASSPGGTGGHEQYF
CDR3 DNA: TGCGCCAGCAGCCCGGGGGGGACAGGGGGCCACGAGCAGTACTTC

D gene: NA
J gene: TRBJ2-1
V gene: TRBV9
clone size: NA
CDR3 protein: CASSVVGGQWNEQFF
CDR3 DNA: TGTGCCAGCAGCGTAGTTGGGGGGCAGTGGAATGAGCAGTTCTTC

D gene: NA
J gene: TRBJ2-2
V gene: TRBV7-2
clone size: few
CDR3 protein: CASSRVLDGGELFF
CDR3 DNA: TGTGCCAGCAGCAGGGTTTTAGATGGTGGGGAGCTGTTTTTT

D gene: NA
J gene: TRBJ1-2
V gene: TRBV5-4
clone size: once
CDR3 protein: CASSLPNRFYGYTF
CDR3 DNA: TGTGCCAGCAGCTTACCAAACAGGTTCTATGGCTACACCTTC

D gene: TRBD1
J gene: TRBJ2-1
V gene: TRBV19
clone size: NA
CDR3 protein: CASSENRGVYYNEQFF
CDR3 DNA: TGTGCCAGTAGTGAAAACAGGGGAGTATATTACAATGAGCAGTTCTTC

D gene: TRBD1
J gene: TRBJ2-3
V gene: TRBV10-3
clone size: NA
CDR3 protein: CAISKTGGEDTQYF
CDR3 DNA: TGTGCCATCAGTAAGACAGGGGGCGAAGATACGCAGTATTTT

D gene: TRBD1
J gene: TRBJ1-2
V gene: TRBV11-2
clone size: NA
CDR3 protein: CASSSNRGRRGEYGYTF
CDR3 DNA: TGTGCCAGCAGCTCCAACAGGGGGCGCAGAGGGGAGTATGGCTACACCTTC

D gene: NA
J gene: TRBJ2-7
V gene: TRBV5-4
clone size: NA
CDR3 protein: CASSSGGLTSPYEQYF
CDR3 DNA: TGTGCCAGCAGCTCAGGGGGTCTGACTAGTCCCTACGAGCAGTACTTC

D gene: NA
J gene: TRBJ1-3
V gene: TRBV11-2
clone size: NA
CDR3 protein: CASSWTQFSGNTIYF
CDR3 DNA: TGTGCCAGCAGCTGGACACAATTCTCTGGAAACACCATATATTTT

D gene: TRBD2
J gene: TRBJ2-1
V gene: TRBV10-1
clone size: NA
CDR3 protein: CASNGTSGRLREQFF
CDR3 DNA: TGCGCCAGCAATGGAACTAGCGGGAGGTTACGTGAGCAGTTCTTC

D gene: NA
J gene: TRBJ1-2
V gene: TRBV19
clone size: NA
CDR3 protein: CASSIPRGGYTF
CDR3 DNA: TGTGCCAGTAGTATTCCTCGGGGTGGCTACACCTTC

D gene: TRBD2
J gene: TRBJ2-5
V gene: TRBV7-3
clone size: NA
CDR3 protein: CASSPARLLAGGQETQYF
CDR3 DNA: TGTGCCAGCAGCCCAGCCCGCTTACTAGCGGGGGGCCAAGAGACCCAGTACTTC

D gene: NA
J gene: TRBJ2-7
V gene: TRBV7-2
clone size: NA
CDR3 protein: CASSLTQYEQYF
CDR3 DNA: TGTGCCAGCAGCTTAACACAGTACGAGCAGTACTTC

D gene: TRBD2
J gene: TRBJ2-3
V gene: TRBV5-3
clone size: NA
CDR3 protein: CARSLDKREGTDTQYF
CDR3 DNA: TGTGCCAGAAGCTTGGATAAGCGGGAGGGGACAGATACGCAGTATTTT

D gene: TRBD1
J gene: TRBJ1-2
V gene: TRBV5-1
clone size: NA
CDR3 protein: CASSPFLGQGASGDYGYTF
CDR3 DNA: TGCGCCAGCAGCCCATTCCTTGGACAGGGGGCTTCGGGTGACTATGGCTACACCTTC

D gene: NA
J gene: TRBJ1-1
V gene: TRBV7-2
clone size: NA
CDR3 protein: CASSSKTGLEAFF
CDR3 DNA: TGTGCCAGCAGCTCAAAGACTGGGCTTGAAGCTTTCTTT

D gene: TRBD2
J gene: TRBJ2-1
V gene: TRBV5-1
clone size: NA
CDR3 protein: CASSSGGLAGQSEQFF
CDR3 DNA: TGCGCCAGCAGCTCTGGAGGGCTAGCGGGACAGTCTGAGCAGTTCTTC

D gene: NA
J gene: TRBJ2-3
V gene: TRBV5-1
clone size: NA
CDR3 protein: CASSLAVSHTDTQYF
CDR3 DNA: TGCGCCAGCAGCTTGGCCGTCAGCCACACAGATACGCAGTATTTT

D gene: NA
J gene: TRBJ2-7
V gene: TRBV5-1
clone size: NA
CDR3 protein: CASSSSGGWNEQYF
CDR3 DNA: TGCGCCAGCAGCTCCTCCGGGGGATGGAACGAGCAGTACTTC

D gene: TRBD2
J gene: TRBJ2-1
V gene: TRBV11-3
clone size: NA
CDR3 protein: CASSLGLAASSYNEQFF
CDR3 DNA: TGTGCCAGCAGCTTAGGACTAGCGGCTAGCTCCTACAATGAGCAGTTCTTC

D gene: NA
J gene: TRBJ1-2
V gene: TRBV19
clone size: once
CDR3 protein: CASTRTGYGYTF
CDR3 DNA: TGTGCCAGTACCCGGACGGGCTATGGCTACACCTTC

D gene: NA
J gene: TRBJ1-5
V gene: TRBV7-2
clone size: NA
CDR3 protein: CASSPDGLGPQHF
CDR3 DNA: TGTGCCAGCAGTCCGGACGGGTTGGGGCCCCAGCATTTT

D gene: TRBD2
J gene: TRBJ2-1
V gene: TRBV5-8
clone size: NA
CDR3 protein: CASSYHGTSGSYEQFF
CDR3 DNA: TGTGCCAGCAGCTACCACGGGACTAGCGGGAGCTATGAGCAGTTCTTC